This paragraph reports one T cell receptor (beta chain). Its antigen is not known. This record belongs to a study of Ad26.COV2.S vaccination and SARS-CoV-2 variants. Study at large: The authors gave Ad26.COV2.S intramuscularly, either once or twice 56 days apart.

General observations from the study: The placebo group had lower spike-specific TCR breadth than the vaccine recipients did. Quantification of TCR breadth and depth may have yielded underestimates of total T cell responses.

CDR1 is SGHTS, CDR2 YDEGEE, per germline. Trimming removed 4 bases from V and 7 bases from J, with 14 bases in between. The CDR3 consists of 13 residues. Some clones are missing from TCRdb's copy, which holds only in-frame ones; the method was immunoSEQ multiplex PCR. The profile covers about 350,000 clones, with 70% to 90% appearing a single time and 2.5% to 3.5% taken by the ten largest. Indicated treatment: about 20 received Ad26.COV2.S at low or high dose, single or two shots; about 5 received placebo; per-sample allocation not given. Day 63 following the first vaccine or placebo injection was when the samples were taken.

This chain joins TRBV5-8 and TRBJ1-1; D gene unclear. The sample was peripheral blood, taken in a trial of Ad26.COV2.S vaccine versus placebo. This clonotype originated in a person aged 18-60 years who received the Ad26.COV2.S COVID-19 vaccine or a placebo. For the CDR3, the DNA is TGTGCCAGCAGCGCGCAAGGAGGGCTTGAAGCTTTCTTT. Residues: CASSAQGGLEAFF.